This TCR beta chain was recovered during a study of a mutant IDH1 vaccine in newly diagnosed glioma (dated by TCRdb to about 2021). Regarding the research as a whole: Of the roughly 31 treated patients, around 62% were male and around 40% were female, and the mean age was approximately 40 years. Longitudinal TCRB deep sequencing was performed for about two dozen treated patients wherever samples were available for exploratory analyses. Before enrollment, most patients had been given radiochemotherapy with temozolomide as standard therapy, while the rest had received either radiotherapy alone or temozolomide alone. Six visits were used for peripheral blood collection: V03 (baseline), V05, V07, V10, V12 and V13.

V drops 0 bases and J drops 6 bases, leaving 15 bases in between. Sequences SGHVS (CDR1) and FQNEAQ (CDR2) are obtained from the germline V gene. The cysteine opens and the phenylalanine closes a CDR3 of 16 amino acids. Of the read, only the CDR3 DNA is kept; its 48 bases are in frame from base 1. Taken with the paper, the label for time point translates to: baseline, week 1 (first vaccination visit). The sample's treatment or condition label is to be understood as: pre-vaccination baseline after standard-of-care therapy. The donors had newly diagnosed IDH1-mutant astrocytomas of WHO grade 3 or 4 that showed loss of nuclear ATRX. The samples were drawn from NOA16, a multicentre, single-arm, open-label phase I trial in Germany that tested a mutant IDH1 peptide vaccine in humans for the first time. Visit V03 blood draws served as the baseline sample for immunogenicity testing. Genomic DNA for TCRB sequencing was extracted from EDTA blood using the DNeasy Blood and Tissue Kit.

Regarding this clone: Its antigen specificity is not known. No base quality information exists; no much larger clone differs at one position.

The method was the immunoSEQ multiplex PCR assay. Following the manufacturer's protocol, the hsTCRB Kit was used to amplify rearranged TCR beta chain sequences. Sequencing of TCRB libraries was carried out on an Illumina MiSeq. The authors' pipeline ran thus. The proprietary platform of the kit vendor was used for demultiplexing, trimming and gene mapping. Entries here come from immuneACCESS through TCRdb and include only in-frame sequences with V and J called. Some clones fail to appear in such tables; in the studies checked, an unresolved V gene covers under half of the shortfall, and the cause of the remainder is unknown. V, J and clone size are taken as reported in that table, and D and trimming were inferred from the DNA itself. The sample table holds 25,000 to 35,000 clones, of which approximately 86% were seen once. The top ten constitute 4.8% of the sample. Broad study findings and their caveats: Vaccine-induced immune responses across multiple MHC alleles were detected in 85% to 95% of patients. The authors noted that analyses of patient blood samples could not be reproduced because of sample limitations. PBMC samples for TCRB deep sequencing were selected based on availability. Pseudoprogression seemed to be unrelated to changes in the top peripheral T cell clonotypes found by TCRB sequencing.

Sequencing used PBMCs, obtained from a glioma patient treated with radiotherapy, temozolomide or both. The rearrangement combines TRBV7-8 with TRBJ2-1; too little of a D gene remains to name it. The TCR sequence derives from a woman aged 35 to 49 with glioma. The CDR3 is CASSLAKWEPSNEQFF. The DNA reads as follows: TGTGCCAGCAGCTTAGCAAAGTGGGAACCTAGCAATGAGCAGTTCTTC.